Presented here are 12 T cell receptor beta chains from one specimen sequenced in a study of blood T cell repertoires in COVID-19. Sequencing used immunoSEQ multiplex PCR; TCRdb keeps in-frame clones, though not all of them. The sample has about 300,000 clones; more than 70% are singletons. The sample was peripheral blood. The receptors derive from a woman aged 25 to 39 who had recovered from COVID-19.

The CDR3 DNA is TGTGCCAGCTCACCAGGGGAAGGGGCAGCCAAAAACATTCAGTACTTC. It encodes CASSPGEGAAKNIQYF. This sequence joins TRBV18 and TRBJ2-4; TRBD1 is a possible D gene (5 bases). Looked up from germline, CDR1 is KGHSH and CDR2 is LQKENI. The V end lost 2 bases, the J end lost 0 bases, and 11 bases lay between the germline ends. The CDR3 is 16 residues long.

The rearrangement joins TRBV28 to TRBJ2-5; TRBD2 aligns across 8 bases. The CDR3 is made up of 14 amino acids. CDR1 is MDHEN and CDR2 is SYDVKM in the germline V gene. The V segment lost 7 bases and the J segment 6 bases; nucleotides outside the gene matches: 10. CDR3: CASNPTSVGQTQYF. For the CDR3, the DNA is TGTGCCAGCAACCCGACTAGCGTGGGTCAGACCCAGTACTTC. Full variable domain (rest looked up from reference TRBV28 and TRBJ2-5): DVKVTQSSRYLVKRTGEKVFLECVQDMDHENMFWYRQDPGLGLRLIYFSYDVKMKEKGDIPEGYSVSREKKERFSLILESASTNQTSMYLCASNPTSVGQTQYFGPGTRLLVL.

The chain has TRBV2 and TRBJ2-1; 7 bases are shared with TRBD1. The trim removed 9 bases at V and 4 bases at J, leaving 12 bases unmatched. This CDR3 comprises 15 residues. CDR1 and CDR2 (germline): SNHLY, FYNNEI. Written as DNA, the CDR3 is TGTGCCAGTAGGACAGGTCCCCAGAAATACAATGAGCAGTTCTTC. This translates into CASRTGPQKYNEQFF.

This clone was seen more than once but under ten times. The genes are TRBV5-1 and TRBJ2-1, with 8 bases identical to TRBD2. The J segment lost 5 bases and the V segment lost 4 bases, leaving 5 bases of the junction unmatched. The CDR3 sequence is 14 residues long. Germline CDR1 SGHRS, CDR2 YFSETQ. CDR3 protein: CASSGVAGNNEQFF. The DNA of the CDR3 is TGCGCCAGCAGCGGGGTAGCGGGGAACAATGAGCAGTTCTTC.

The CDR3 loop is CASSLRTASTDTQYF. DNA of the CDR3: TGTGCCAGCAGCTTGAGGACAGCTAGCACAGATACGCAGTATTTT. V is TRBV7-9 and J is TRBJ2-3; D may be TRBD1 (6 bases). Germline V CDR1 and CDR2: SEHNR, FQNEAQ (reference sequence). This CDR3 comprises 15 residues. V lost 3 bases and J lost 0, with 10 bases in between.

The V call is TRBV19, the J call TRBJ2-1; 14 bases agree with TRBD2. Germline trimming cut 5 bases from V and 8 bases from J; bases unmatched to any gene: 5. The CDR3 sequence is 15 residues long. Germline V lookup: CDR1 LNHDA, CDR2 SQIVND (reference sequence). CDR3: CASSGTSGGRDEQFF. CDR3 coding DNA: TGTGCCAGTAGTGGGACTAGCGGGGGTAGGGATGAGCAGTTCTTC.

CDR3 sequence (DNA): TGCGCCAGCAGCGTGACAGGGGGGAGGGACATTCAGTACTTC. This sequence encodes CASSVTGGRDIQYF. This rearrangement joins TRBV5-1 to TRBJ2-4; 9 bases fit TRBD1. CDR3 size: 14 residues. Trimming removed 4 bases from V and 8 bases from J; junction bases left unmatched: 7. Germline V gene data show CDR1 as SGHRS and CDR2 as YFSETQ.

This rearrangement joins TRBV29-1 to TRBJ2-1; 7 bases map to TRBD2. This CDR3 contains 13 residues. V shed 7 bases, J shed 5 bases, and the junction held 8 bases outside the gene matches. Germline V gene data show CDR1 as SQVTM and CDR2 as ANQGSEA. CDR3 protein: CSAHHGGDNEQFF. The DNA for the CDR3 is TGCAGCGCCCATCATGGGGGGGACAATGAGCAGTTCTTC.

In the case of this clone: Additional DNA sequences in this sample encode the identical CDR3. The chain joins TRBV12-3 or TRBV12-4 to TRBJ1-3; D is uncertain. V lost 3 bases and J lost 4, with 7 bases in between. The CDR3 covers 13 residues. The CDR3 loop is CASSLERGNTIYF. The CDR3 DNA reads TGTGCCAGCAGTTTGGAGAGAGGAAACACCATATATTTT.

The chain combines TRBV5-4 with TRBJ2-5, with 9 nucleotides matching TRBD1. This CDR3 region has 16 residues. The germline V gene has CDR1 SGHNT and CDR2 YYREEE (reference sequence). V was clipped by 0 bases and J by 4 bases; unmatched bases: 7. Here the CDR3 reads CASSLANRGQAETQYF. For the CDR3, the DNA is TGTGCCAGCAGCTTGGCGAACAGGGGGCAGGCAGAGACCCAGTACTTC.

Notes on this clone: Its ends do not fully match the called genes, so a read error is possible. The J gene is TRBJ1-4, the V gene TRBV6-5; 8 bases fit TRBD1. CDR1 and CDR2 from the germline V gene are MNHEY and SVGAGI. CDR3 length: 15 amino acids. CDR3 DNA: TGTGCCAGCCGTTACCAGGGACAGGCAAATGAAAAACTGTTTTTT. It is translated as CASRYQGQANEKLFF.

The chain combines TRBV27 with TRBJ2-3; D gene uncertain. The germline V and J ends were trimmed by 4 bases and 3 bases, with 14 bases remaining between them. CDR1 is MNHEY, CDR2 SMNVEV, per germline (reference sequence). The CDR3 length is 15 residues. The CDR3 DNA reads as TGTGCCAGCAGTTCCCCGAGGAAGGCTACAGATACGCAGTATTTT. As protein: CASSSPRKATDTQYF.